These T cell receptor beta chains were read from a single sample in a study of blood T cell repertoires in COVID-19. Only in-frame clones appear in the TCRdb table, and some are missing; sequencing was by immunoSEQ multiplex PCR. In the table there are 150,000 to 180,000 clones, about 90% of which are singletons. The specimen sequenced was peripheral blood. These TCRs come from a man aged 45 to 65 with acute or convalescent COVID-19. Both conserved end residues are part of each CDR3. A D gene is named only where the DNA matches it firmly. Clone size, where shown, is once, few, many, or a class for clones that have expanded.

size	D	J	V	CDR3	DNA
NA	TRBD2	TRBJ2-1	TRBV19	CASRTSGRGESYNEQFF	TGTGCCAGTAGGACTAGCGGGAGGGGTGAATCCTACAATGAGCAGTTCTTC
NA	TRBD2	TRBJ2-7	TRBV9	CASSVGTSGFAVSYEQYF	TGTGCCAGCAGCGTAGGGACTAGCGGGTTCGCCGTCTCCTACGAGCAGTACTTC
NA	NA	TRBJ2-7	TRBV4-2	CASSPTGYQTYEQYF	TGTGCCAGCAGCCCGACGGGGTATCAGACCTACGAGCAGTACTTC
NA	NA	TRBJ2-3	TRBV5-4	CASRSGGPRRTDTQYF	TGTGCCAGCAGATCCGGGGGACCTCGGAGGACAGATACGCAGTATTTT
NA	NA	TRBJ2-1	TRBV11-3	CASSLGATSYNEQFF	TGTGCCAGCAGCTTAGGTGCTACCTCCTACAATGAGCAGTTCTTC
NA	TRBD1	TRBJ1-2	TRBV5-1	CASSQGQDANYGYTF	TGCGCCAGCAGCCAAGGACAGGATGCTAACTATGGCTACACCTTC
NA	TRBD2	TRBJ2-1	TRBV5-6	CASSLRTSGIYNEQFF	TGTGCCAGCAGCTTGAGGACTAGCGGGATATACAATGAGCAGTTCTTC
NA	NA	TRBJ2-7	TRBV28	CASSLVQTYEQYF	TGTGCCAGCAGTCTGGTGCAGACCTACGAGCAGTACTTC
NA	TRBD2	TRBJ2-7	TRBV10-3	CAIIRSEGLADYEQYF	TGTGCCATCATTCGGTCTGAGGGACTAGCGGACTACGAGCAGTACTTC
NA	TRBD1	TRBJ1-3	TRBV30	CAWSRDSLGNTIYF	TGTGCCTGGAGTAGGGACAGTCTTGGAAACACCATATATTTT
once	TRBD2	TRBJ2-1	TRBV6-6	CASSYPLAEHNEQFF	TGTGCCAGCAGTTACCCACTAGCGGAACACAATGAGCAGTTCTTC
NA	NA	TRBJ2-6	TRBV18	CASSPRGGDSGANVLTF	TGTGCCAGCTCACCACGGGGCGGGGACTCTGGGGCCAACGTCCTGACTTTC
NA	NA	TRBJ2-2	TRBV4-1	CASSQAENTGELFF	TGCGCCAGCAGCCAGGCGGAAAACACCGGGGAGCTGTTTTTT
NA	NA	TRBJ1-5	TRBV20-1	CSASADSLRNQPQHF	TGCAGTGCTAGTGCGGACAGCCTCCGCAATCAGCCCCAGCATTTT
NA	TRBD1	TRBJ2-1	TRBV12-3/TRBV12-4	CASSGTANNEQFF	TGTGCCAGCAGCGGGACAGCCAACAATGAGCAGTTCTTC
NA	TRBD1	TRBJ1-5	TRBV28	CASSTGTAWDQPQHF	TGTGCCAGCAGCACGGGGACAGCTTGGGATCAGCCCCAGCATTTT